The 15 T cell receptor beta chains given below trace back to one sample, sequenced in a study of CD8 T cells in Susac syndrome. It was with random hexamers that roughly 0.5 to 1 ug RNA was reverse transcribed. TCRdb analysed the immunoSEQ multiplex PCR reads with MiXCR anew, one entry per CDR3 protein. The sample records 150,000 to 200,000 distinct CDR3 sequences, 90% to 95% being singletons. Source material: CD4+ T cells from PBMCs. These receptors were taken from a human donor with Susac syndrome.

The CDR3 nucleotides read TGCGCCAGCAGTGCAGCGGGGGGACCCAATGAGCAGTTCTTC. Amino acid sequence: CASSAAGGPNEQFF. This chain links TRBV10-1 with TRBJ2-1, with 9 bases fitting TRBD2. The CDR3 spans 14 residues. Germline CDR1 and CDR2: WNHNN and SYGVQD (reference sequence). Trimming at V came to 4 bases and at J to 6 bases, leaving 4 bases not matched to a gene.

The chain recombines TRBV18 with TRBJ2-5, with 8 positions matching TRBD2. V dropped 3 bases and J dropped 5; count of bases not matched to a gene: 5. Per the germline V gene, CDR1 is KGHSH and CDR2 is LQKENI. CDR3 length: 14 residues. CDR3 sequence reads: CASSPGTSGETQYF. For the CDR3, the DNA is TGTGCCAGCTCACCCGGGACTAGTGGTGAGACCCAGTACTTC.

This sequence joins TRBV4-2 and TRBJ2-7; 14 bases are shared with TRBD2. The CDR3 totals 20 residues. CDR1 LGHNA and CDR2 YNFKEQ come from the germline V gene. V lost 4 bases to trimming and J lost 2 bases; unmatched junction nucleotides: 16. The CDR3 is CASSRATGTSGSLGTYEQYF. The CDR3 DNA sequence: TGTGCCAGCAGCCGAGCCACCGGGACTAGCGGGAGTCTGGGCACCTACGAGCAGTACTTC.

This CDR3 reads CASSFWASGEYEQYF. CDR3 in DNA: TGTGCCAGCAGTTTCTGGGCTAGCGGTGAATACGAGCAGTACTTC. This chain connects TRBV28 to TRBJ2-7; 7 nucleotides match TRBD2. Per the germline V gene, CDR1 is MDHEN and CDR2 is SYDVKM. Trimming removed 3 bases from V and 4 bases from J; junction bases left unmatched: 9. This CDR3 comprises 15 residues. The full variable domain, with the rest looked up from reference TRBV28 and TRBJ2-7, is DVKVTQSSRYLVKRTGEKVFLECVQDMDHENMFWYRQDPGLGLRLIYFSYDVKMKEKGDIPEGYSVSREKKERFSLILESASTNQTSMYLCASSFWASGEYEQYFGPGTRLTVT.

This sequence joins TRBV30 and TRBJ2-3; 11 bases are shared with TRBD2. Losses at the gene ends were 4 bases for V and 2 bases for J; bases not matched to a gene: 2. The CDR3 extends over 14 amino acids. The germline CDR1 and CDR2 sequences are GTSNPN and SVGIG (reference sequence). The CDR3 spells CAWNSGGATDTQYF. The CDR3 DNA reads TGTGCCTGGAATAGCGGGGGGGCCACAGATACGCAGTATTTT.

The chain links TRBV9 to TRBJ1-2; D call uncertain. Germline CDR1 is SGDLS and CDR2 is YYNGEE. The CDR3 spans 16 residues. Trimming took off 0 bases at V and 8 bases at J, with 20 bases between the two ends. The CDR3 spells CASSVGLQTVGGGYTF. The CDR3 DNA reads as TGTGCCAGCAGCGTAGGACTACAGACGGTCGGAGGAGGCTACACCTTC.

V is TRBV28 and J is TRBJ2-7; maybe TRBD1 (5 bases). The CDR3 totals 14 residues. Between the trimmed V and J ends, which lost 2 bases and 3 bases, there was a span of 11 bases. Looked up from germline, CDR1 is MDHEN and CDR2 is SYDVKM. The CDR3 DNA sequence: TGTGCCAGCAGTTTAGGGGCGGCACACTACGAGCAGTACTTC. It specifies CASSLGAAHYEQYF.

The chain uses TRBV7-8 and TRBJ2-1; no clear D. Germline V gene lookup returns CDR1 SGHVS and CDR2 FQNEAQ. V shed 5 bases and J shed 2 bases, with 19 bases lying between them. This CDR3 region has 17 residues. This CDR3 is CASSRPTVGAAYNEQFF. The CDR3 DNA reads TGTGCCAGCAGCCGACCCACCGTAGGTGCAGCCTACAATGAGCAGTTCTTC.

The V call is TRBV19, the J call TRBJ2-1, with no clear D. Between the trimmed V and J ends, which lost 10 bases and 7 bases, there was a span of 14 bases. The CDR3 covers 12 residues. Germline CDR1 is LNHDA and CDR2 is SQIVND (reference sequence). Here the CDR3 reads CAKESTLNEQFF. The CDR3 nucleotides are TGTGCCAAGGAGTCCACCCTGAATGAGCAGTTCTTC.

This clonotype was counted a single time. The chain has TRBV5-6 and TRBJ1-2; D call uncertain. This CDR3 has 16 residues. Trimming took off 2 bases at V and 2 bases at J, with 16 bases between the two ends. Germline V lookup: CDR1 SGHDT, CDR2 YYEEEE. As DNA, the CDR3 is TGTGCCAGCAGCTTTAGAACAGAAAGAAGGAACTATGGCTACACCTTC. Amino acids: CASSFRTERRNYGYTF.

The chain joins TRBV27 to TRBJ2-7; D gene uncertain. This CDR3 comprises 13 residues. CDR1 and CDR2 (germline): MNHEY, SMNVEV (reference sequence). Between the trimmed V and J ends, which lost 5 bases and 5 bases, there was a span of 13 bases. The CDR3 here is CASSPTRGDEQYF. The CDR3 DNA is TGTGCCAGCAGTCCAACCCGTGGGGACGAGCAGTACTTC.

The rearrangement joins TRBV11-2 to TRBJ2-1; D unresolved. CDR1 is SGHAT, CDR2 FQNNGV, per germline. The V and J ends lost 1 base and 6 bases respectively, with 13 bases between them. The length of the CDR3 is 15 residues. The CDR3 loop reads CASSLVFSRLNEQFF. CDR3 coding DNA: TGTGCCAGCAGCTTAGTTTTCTCGAGGCTCAATGAGCAGTTCTTC.

The rearrangement uses TRBV20-1 and TRBJ2-1, with D possibly matching TRBD2 (5 bases). This CDR3 is built from 15 residues. V gave up 1 base and J gave up 4 bases, with 14 bases separating them. CDR1 is DFQATT and CDR2 is SNEGSKA in the germline V gene (reference sequence). DNA of the CDR3: TGCAGTGCTAGAGGCAACCAGCGGAAGTACAATGAGCAGTTCTTC. Its translation is CSARGNQRKYNEQFF.

This rearrangement joins TRBV28 to TRBJ2-1; D is unclear. This CDR3 is 17 amino acids long. V lost 2 bases, J lost 7 bases, and 21 bases lay in between. Germline V CDR1 and CDR2: MDHEN, SYDVKM. The CDR3 spells CASSLGFFGRRRNEQFF. In DNA, the CDR3 is TGTGCCAGCAGTTTAGGTTTTTTTGGCAGGCGACGGAATGAGCAGTTCTTC.

CDR3 nucleotide sequence: TGTGCCACCCAGGGGGCAACTCATCATCAGCCCCAGCATTTT. Translation gives CATQGATHHQPQHF. The chain is built from TRBV19 and TRBJ1-5; TRBD1 matches 8 bases. Per germline, CDR1 LNHDA and CDR2 SQIVND (reference sequence). Trimming took 10 bases from V and 5 from J; bases not matched to a gene: 10. CDR3 length equals 14 residues.